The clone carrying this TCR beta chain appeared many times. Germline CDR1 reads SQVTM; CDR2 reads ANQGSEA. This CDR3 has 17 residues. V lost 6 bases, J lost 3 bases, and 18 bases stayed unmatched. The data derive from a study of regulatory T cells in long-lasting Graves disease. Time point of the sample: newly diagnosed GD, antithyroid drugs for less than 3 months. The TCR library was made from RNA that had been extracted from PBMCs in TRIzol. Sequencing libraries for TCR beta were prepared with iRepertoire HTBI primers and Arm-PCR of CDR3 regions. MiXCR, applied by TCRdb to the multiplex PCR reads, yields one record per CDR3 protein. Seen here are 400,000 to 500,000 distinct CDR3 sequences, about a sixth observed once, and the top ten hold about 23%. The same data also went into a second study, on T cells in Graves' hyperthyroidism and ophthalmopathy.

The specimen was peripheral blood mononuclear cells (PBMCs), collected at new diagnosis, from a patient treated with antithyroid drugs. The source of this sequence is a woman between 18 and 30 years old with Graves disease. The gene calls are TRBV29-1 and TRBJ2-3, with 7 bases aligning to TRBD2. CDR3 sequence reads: CSVPLPASGKGTDTQYF. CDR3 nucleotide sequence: TGCAGCGTCCCCCTCCCAGCTAGCGGTAAAGGAACAGATACGCAGTATTTT.